Listed below are T cell receptor beta chains from one sample, sequenced in a study of T cells in Graves' hyperthyroidism and ophthalmopathy. TCRdb re-analysed the multiplex PCR reads in MiXCR, keeping a single row per CDR3 protein. The top ten hold around 8% of the sample, which has under 300,000 distinct CDR3 sequences, roughly an eighth seen once. The sample was blood. These receptors came from a woman aged 40 to 49 with Graves' hyperthyroidism. CDR3s include the opening cysteine and the closing phenylalanine or tryptophan. A D gene is named only where the DNA matches it firmly. Expanded clones are given a class, and other clones once, few, many or no size at all.

v_gene,j_gene,d_gene,abundance,CDR3aa,CDR3nt
TRBV20-1,TRBJ2-1,TRBD1,.,CSAWTGTYNEQFF,TGCAGTGCCTGGACAGGGACCTACAATGAGCAGTTCTTC
TRBV25-1,TRBJ2-1,.,.,CASTRGAGNEQFF,TGTGCCAGCACCCGGGGGGCGGGGAATGAGCAGTTCTTC
TRBV11-2,TRBJ1-1,.,many,CASSFGTYNEAFF,TGTGCCAGCAGCTTCGGGACGTATAACGAAGCTTTCTTT
TRBV5-6,TRBJ2-7,.,few,CASSNEGNNEQYF,TGTGCCAGCAGCAACGAGGGCAATAACGAGCAGTACTTC
TRBV28,TRBJ1-2,TRBD1,many,CASSLSDRAWGYTF,TGTGCCAGCAGTTTGTCCGACAGGGCATGGGGCTACACCTTC
TRBV4-1,TRBJ2-7,TRBD2,.,CASSQTPGLVSGEQYF,TGCGCCAGCAGCCAAACTCCGGGACTAGTGTCTGGCGAGCAGTACTTC
TRBV2,TRBJ2-5,TRBD1,many,CASSRGQAQETQYF,TGTGCCAGCAGTCGCGGACAGGCTCAAGAGACCCAGTACTTC
TRBV12-3/TRBV12-4,TRBJ2-7,TRBD2,.,CASSLTGRSHEQYF,TGTGCCAGCAGTTTGACCGGGAGGTCGCACGAGCAGTACTTC
TRBV30,TRBJ1-2,.,many,CAWSEEGLFYGYTF,TGTGCCTGGAGTGAGGAGGGACTCTTCTATGGCTACACCTTC
TRBV6-1,TRBJ2-5,.,few,CASSYGDGETQYF,TGTGCCAGCAGTTATGGGGACGGGGAGACCCAGTACTTC
TRBV6-1,TRBJ2-2,.,many,CASSDWGNTGELFF,TGTGCCAGCAGTGATTGGGGGAACACCGGGGAGCTGTTTTTT
TRBV11-2,TRBJ2-5,TRBD1,.,CASSARQGETQYF,TGTGCCAGCAGCGCAAGACAGGGGGAGACCCAGTACTTC
TRBV7-9,TRBJ1-5,.,few,CASSLGRMDSNQPQHF,TGTGCCAGCAGCTTAGGACGGATGGATAGCAATCAGCCCCAGCATTTT
TRBV28,TRBJ2-2,TRBD2,many,CASSSSGRGIGELFF,TGTGCCAGCAGCTCTAGCGGGAGAGGTATCGGGGAGCTGTTTTTT
TRBV5-5,TRBJ1-1,.,.,CASSLLGGGNTEAFF,TGTGCCAGCAGCTTGTTGGGGGGCGGCAACACTGAAGCTTTCTTT
TRBV7-2,TRBJ2-6,.,many,CASSFPISGANVLTF,TGTGCCAGCAGCTTCCCCATATCTGGGGCCAACGTCCTGACTTTC
TRBV2,TRBJ2-3,TRBD2,many,CASSPTSDYTDTQYF,TGTGCCAGCAGTCCGACTAGCGACTACACAGATACGCAGTATTTT
TRBV9,TRBJ2-5,.,many,CASSVGPQETQYF,TGTGCCAGCAGCGTAGGGCCTCAAGAGACCCAGTACTTC
TRBV3-1,TRBJ1-2,TRBD1,many,CASSHRGLIYGYTF,TGTGCCAGCAGCCACAGGGGGCTGATCTATGGCTACACCTTC
TRBV2,TRBJ1-1,.,.,CASSEKTVTGIITEAFF,TGTGCCAGCAGTGAAAAGACGGTTACAGGGATTATCACTGAAGCTTTCTTT
TRBV10-1,TRBJ2-1,TRBD2,many,CASREQDGSPGLAGVREQFF,TGCGCCAGCCGGGAGCAGGACGGCAGCCCGGGACTAGCGGGAGTCCGCGAGCAGTTCTTC
TRBV20-1,TRBJ2-5,TRBD2,many,CKGAGGAWETQYF,TGCAAAGGGGCGGGGGGGGCGTGGGAGACCCAGTACTTC
TRBV6-1,TRBJ2-3,TRBD1,many,CASGTDRFTDTQYF,TGTGCCAGCGGGACGGACAGGTTCACAGATACGCAGTATTTT
TRBV2,TRBJ2-7,.,many,CASSEHEQYF,TGTGCCAGCAGTGAACACGAGCAGTACTTC
TRBV5-5,TRBJ2-5,TRBD2,.,CASSLFSVGRAYETQYF,TGTGCCAGCAGCTTGTTCTCGGTCGGGAGGGCGTACGAGACCCAGTACTTC
TRBV19,TRBJ1-2,.,few,CASSTPGPYGYTF,TGTGCCAGTAGTACCCCGGGTCCGTATGGCTACACCTTC
TRBV6-1,TRBJ2-1,TRBD2,many,CASKRLAGVYEQFF,TGTGCCAGCAAACGGCTAGCGGGAGTTTATGAGCAGTTCTTC
TRBV7-3,TRBJ2-3,TRBD1,many,CASSRDSTSTDTQYF,TGTGCCAGCAGCCGGGACAGCACTAGCACAGATACGCAGTATTTT
TRBV25-1,TRBJ2-1,.,.,CASSPHFWAGQPDNEQFF,TGTGCCAGCAGTCCGCATTTCTGGGCGGGACAACCCGACAATGAGCAGTTCTTC
TRBV18,TRBJ2-4,.,few,CASSPLKGDKNIQYF,TGTGCCAGCTCACCATTGAAGGGAGACAAAAACATTCAGTACTTC
TRBV11-2,TRBJ2-4,TRBD1,.,CASSATGSQNIQYF,TGTGCCAGCAGCGCGACAGGGTCCCAAAACATTCAGTACTTC
TRBV12-3/TRBV12-4,TRBJ2-5,TRBD2,many,CASRPSSGDKETQYF,TGTGCCAGCAGACCTTCTAGCGGGGATAAAGAGACCCAGTACTTC
TRBV2,TRBJ1-4,.,many,CATGSSANEKLFF,TGTGCCACCGGGTCCTCAGCTAATGAAAAACTGTTTTTT
TRBV6-1,TRBJ1-4,.,many,CASRGRTEENEKLFF,TGTGCCAGCAGGGGGCGGACGGAGGAAAATGAAAAACTGTTTTTT
TRBV3-1,TRBJ1-2,.,many,CASSQAWRGYTF,TGTGCCAGCAGCCAGGCCTGGAGGGGCTACACCTTC
TRBV2,TRBJ2-7,.,many,CASRERPNSYEQYF,TGTGCCAGCAGGGAGAGGCCTAACTCCTACGAGCAGTACTTC
TRBV19,TRBJ1-1,TRBD1,.,CASSVLQGDTEAFF,TGTGCCAGTAGTGTTCTTCAGGGGGACACTGAAGCTTTCTTT
TRBV9,TRBJ2-1,.,.,CASSVGLGTYNEQFF,TGTGCCAGCAGCGTAGGACTAGGAACCTACAATGAGCAGTTCTTC
TRBV29-1,TRBJ2-1,TRBD1,many,CSTGGDEQFF,TGCAGCACAGGGGGCGATGAGCAGTTCTTC
TRBV2,TRBJ2-7,TRBD2,.,CASSERAGGPYEQYF,TGTGCCAGCAGTGAAAGGGCGGGAGGGCCTTACGAGCAGTACTTC
TRBV2,TRBJ1-1,.,many,CASSEDGVAEAFF,TGTGCCAGCAGTGAAGATGGGGTGGCTGAAGCTTTCTTT
TRBV25-1,TRBJ1-2,.,many,CASSGANYGYTF,TGTGCCAGCAGTGGAGCTAACTATGGCTACACCTTC
TRBV20-1,TRBJ2-5,TRBD2,many,CSARDDTGGPETQYF,TGCAGTGCTAGAGATGACACGGGAGGGCCCGAGACCCAGTACTTC
TRBV2,TRBJ2-1,.,many,CASSRTYTGEQFF,TGTGCCAGCAGTAGGACTTACACCGGTGAGCAGTTCTTC
TRBV25-1,TRBJ1-6,TRBD1,.,CASSRGQAGSPLHF,TGTGCCAGCAGTCGCGGACAGGCCGGGTCACCCCTCCACTTT
TRBV19,TRBJ2-3,TRBD1,.,CASRGTETDTQYF,TGTGCCAGTAGGGGGACAGAAACAGATACGCAGTATTTT
TRBV19,TRBJ1-1,.,few,CASSSPGRDLLNTEAFF,TGTGCCAGTAGTTCCCCGGGACGGGACCTCCTGAACACTGAAGCTTTCTTT
TRBV2,TRBJ2-6,.,.,CASSVGANGLTF,TGTGCCAGCAGTGTTGGGGCCAACGGCCTGACTTTC
TRBV12-3/TRBV12-4,TRBJ2-2,.,few,CASSRDTNTGELFF,TGTGCCAGCAGCCGCGACACCAACACCGGGGAGCTGTTTTTT